The 30 T cell receptor beta chains listed next were all sequenced from one sample in a study of T-cell memory formation after mild COVID-19. TCRdb ran MiXCR on the 5' RACE reads and lists one entry per CDR3 protein. This sample has tens of thousands of distinct CDR3 sequences, with approximately 10% found just once. Sequenced input: PBMCs or a T cell subset sorted from them (not recorded which). All receptors derive from a man in his late teens or twenties who had mild COVID-19 (a few samples of this study predate the infection). Cell type and time point are not known.

The V and J genes are TRBV5-1 and TRBJ2-2; D call uncertain. Germline V gives CDR1 SGHRS, CDR2 YFSETQ. CDR3 length: 15 amino acids. V was trimmed by 4 bases and J by 0 bases, leaving 10 bases between them. CDR3 in DNA: TGCGCCAGCAGCGTATCCGCCTCGAACACCGGGGAGCTGTTTTTT. It yields the protein CASSVSASNTGELFF.

This clonotype was counted at least ten times. This sequence joins TRBV5-1 and TRBJ2-1, with TRBD2 matching 13 bases. This CDR3 is built from 16 residues. Looked up from germline, CDR1 is SGHRS and CDR2 is YFSETQ. J was trimmed by 3 bases and V by 2 bases; bases with no gene match: 2. The CDR3 spells CASSLGLAGDYNEQFF. The CDR3 coding sequence is TGCGCCAGCAGCTTAGGACTAGCGGGGGACTACAATGAGCAGTTCTTC. Using reference TRBV5-1 and TRBJ2-1 for the parts outside the CDR3, the full variable domain is KAGVTQTPRYLIKTRGQQVTLSCSPISGHRSVSWYQQTPGQGLQFLFEYFSETQRNKGNFPGRFSGRQFSNSRSEMNVSTLELGDSALYLCASSLGLAGDYNEQFFGPGTRLTVL.

This clonotype was seen repeatedly, ten times or more. This sequence joins TRBV9 and TRBJ2-3; D is ambiguous. Germline V gene sequence: CDR1 SGDLS, CDR2 YYNGEE. V lost 2 bases and J lost 3, with 4 bases in between. The CDR3 loop spans 12 amino acids. In DNA form, the CDR3 reads TGTGCCAGCAGCGTCCTTACAGATACGCAGTATTTT. It translates to CASSVLTDTQYF.

Ten or more counts support this clonotype. The CDR3: CASSLMGRLAGGPGDTQYF. In nucleotides, the CDR3 is TGTGCCAGCAGCTTAATGGGGCGACTAGCGGGGGGGCCTGGTGATACGCAGTATTTT. The gene calls are TRBV7-3 and TRBJ2-3; TRBD2 matches at 14 bases. CDR1 SGHTA and CDR2 FQGTGA come from the germline V gene. This CDR3 is 19 amino acids long. J gave up 6 bases and V 1 base, and 12 bases lay outside the gene matches.

This clonotype was seen repeatedly, ten times or more. The V gene is TRBV20-1, the J gene TRBJ2-3, with 9 bases that match TRBD1. CDR3 length: 16 residues. The germline CDR1 and CDR2 sequences are DFQATT and SNEGSKA (reference sequence). Trimming cost V 6 bases and J 2 bases; bases outside gene matches: 12. The CDR3 region has the DNA TGCAGTGCGAGGAAACAGGGGGCAGGGCCCACAGATACGCAGTATTTT. Translating gives CSARKQGAGPTDTQYF.

This rearrangement joins TRBV15 to TRBJ2-1; 8 positions agree with TRBD1. V shed 1 base and J 12 bases; nucleotides not matched to a gene: 2. The CDR3 length is 12 residues. Germline V gene sequence: CDR1 LNHNV, CDR2 YYDKDF (reference sequence). The CDR3 DNA follows: TGTGCCACCAGCAGAGGTGGACAGGGGCAGTTCTTC. It translates to CATSRGGQGQFF.

This clonotype was detected many times. V gene TRBV7-9 combines with J gene TRBJ2-5; 9 bases are a match to TRBD2. Trimming at V came to 5 bases and at J to 4 bases, leaving 8 bases not matched to a gene. This CDR3 contains 15 residues. Germline assignment: CDR1 SEHNR and CDR2 FQNEAQ (reference sequence). In DNA, the CDR3 is TGTGCCAGCAGCGCGGGGCTGCGGGGGGGAGAGACCCAGTACTTC. This translates into CASSAGLRGGETQYF.

This chain connects TRBV20-1 to TRBJ2-1; tentative D call: TRBD2 (6 bases). This CDR3 region has 15 residues. The V end lost 2 bases, the J end lost 0 bases, and 11 bases lay between the germline ends. Germline assignment: CDR1 DFQATT and CDR2 SNEGSKA (reference sequence). CDR3 in DNA: TGCAGTGCTAGACCTAGCGTTAGCTCCTACAATGAGCAGTTCTTC. As protein: CSARPSVSSYNEQFF.

The rearrangement joins TRBV28 to TRBJ2-4; possible D gene TRBD1, 6 bases. The germline V gene has CDR1 MDHEN and CDR2 SYDVKM. The CDR3 loop spans 13 amino acids. V was trimmed by 8 bases and J by 7 bases, leaving 15 bases between them. The DNA of the CDR3 is TGTGCCAGCCGTCCGGGACAAGTCAACATTCAGTACTTC. This translates into CASRPGQVNIQYF.

The rearrangement links TRBV5-1 to TRBJ2-1, with D unresolved. V was pared by 3 bases and J by 1 base, with 8 bases between. CDR3 length: 14 amino acids. CDR1 and CDR2 from the germline V gene are SGHRS and YFSETQ. The CDR3 region is CASSWDTSYNEQFF. The CDR3 bases are TGCGCCAGCAGCTGGGATACGTCCTACAATGAGCAGTTCTTC.

As regards this clonotype: At one of its ends the junction is not consistent with the germline gene, which may arise from a read error. The chain combines TRBV2 with TRBJ2-3; 16 bases map to TRBD2. Germline V gene sequence: CDR1 SNHLY, CDR2 FYNNEI. The CDR3 loop spans 16 amino acids. The CDR3 DNA reads TGTGCCATCAGTGGAGGGACTAGCGGGGGGGCCGATACGCAGTATTTT. It encodes CAISGGTSGGADTQYF.

The table lists this clonotype with many counts. Here the CDR3 reads CASREGREATGELFF. CDR3 sequence (DNA): TGTGCCAGCAGAGAGGGTAGGGAGGCCACCGGGGAGCTGTTTTTT. The chain combines TRBV6-2 or TRBV6-3 with TRBJ2-2; a weak D match, TRBD2 (6 bases). The V end was cut by 6 bases, the J end by 4 bases, with 15 bases between. The germline CDR1 and CDR2 sequences are MNHEY and SVGEGT. The CDR3 length is 15 residues.

This clonotype was counted ten times or more. The chain couples TRBV18 to TRBJ1-5; D gene ambiguous. Per germline, CDR1 KGHSH and CDR2 LQKENI. Trimming took off 3 bases at V and 5 bases at J, with 11 bases between the two ends. The CDR3 has 14 residues. Here the CDR3 reads CASSPGFDDQPQHF. The CDR3 nucleotides are TGTGCCAGCTCACCGGGGTTCGATGATCAGCCCCAGCATTTT.

The table lists this clonotype with many counts. The chain is built from TRBV5-1 and TRBJ1-3; a weak D match, TRBD1 (5 bases). This CDR3 contains 15 residues. Germline CDR1 SGHRS, CDR2 YFSETQ. The V and J ends lost 4 bases and 5 bases respectively, with 16 bases between them. CDR3 residues: CASSSGTPGRNTIYF. The CDR3 region has the DNA TGCGCCAGCAGCAGTGGGACCCCAGGGCGAAACACCATATATTTT. The full variable domain, rest sourced from reference TRBV5-1 and TRBJ1-3, is KAGVTQTPRYLIKTRGQQVTLSCSPISGHRSVSWYQQTPGQGLQFLFEYFSETQRNKGNFPGRFSGRQFSNSRSEMNVSTLELGDSALYLCASSSGTPGRNTIYFGEGSWLTVV.

In this sample, this clonotype turned up many times. The J gene is TRBJ2-5, the V gene TRBV20-1, with D possibly being TRBD1 or TRBD2 (7 bases each). Germline assignment: CDR1 DFQATT and CDR2 SNEGSKA (reference sequence). V was shortened by 0 bases and J by 9 bases, with 29 bases between the two germline ends. The length of the CDR3 is 18 residues. The CDR3 loop reads CSARDGQGGSGAPKAQYF. In DNA, the CDR3 is TGCAGTGCTAGAGATGGTCAGGGGGGAAGCGGGGCCCCAAAGGCCCAGTACTTC.

This clonotype has at least ten counts. The rearrangement uses TRBV2 and TRBJ2-7; D not resolved. CDR1 is SNHLY, CDR2 FYNNEI, per germline. This CDR3 has 14 residues. With 8 bases removed from V and 4 bases from J, the gap between germline ends came to 18 bases. The CDR3 spells CASRQAIVLYEQYV. Here the CDR3 DNA reads TGTGCCAGCCGCCAGGCCATCGTTCTTTACGAGCAGTACGTC.

This clonotype was detected only a few times. The genes are TRBV20-1 and TRBJ1-2, with 7 bases aligning to TRBD1. V shed 2 bases and J 7 bases; nucleotides not matched to a gene: 4. The CDR3 has 12 residues. The germline V gene encodes CDR1 DFQATT and CDR2 SNEGSKA (reference sequence). Written as DNA, the CDR3 is TGCAGTGCTAGATCAGGGGGAGGTGGCTACACCTTC. It translates to CSARSGGGGYTF.

This clonotype was recorded a few times. The CDR3 DNA is TGTGCCAGCAGCTTAGGGGGGAAATCCTACGAGCAGTACTTC. Protein sequence: CASSLGGKSYEQYF. The genes are TRBV7-2 and TRBJ2-7, with D perhaps TRBD1 or TRBD2 (5 bases each). The CDR3 runs to 14 residues. Germline V gene lookup returns CDR1 SGHTA and CDR2 FQGNSA. With 1 base removed from V and 1 base from J, the gap between germline ends came to 8 bases.

A few counts support this clonotype. The chain carries TRBV2 and TRBJ1-4; D is undetermined. The CDR3 totals 14 residues. Looked up from germline, CDR1 is SNHLY and CDR2 is FYNNEI. The V end was cut by 1 base, the J end by 7 bases, with 10 bases between. CDR3 sequence reads: CASSEVIGPEKLFF. The CDR3 region has the DNA TGTGCCAGCAGTGAAGTGATAGGGCCTGAAAAACTGTTTTTT. The full variable domain, with the rest looked up from reference TRBV2 and TRBJ1-4, is EPEVTQTPSHQVTQMGQEVILRCVPISNHLYFYWYRQILGQKVEFLVSFYNNEISEKSEIFDDQFSVERPDGSNFTLKIRSTKLEDSAMYFCASSEVIGPEKLFFGSGTQLSVL.

This clonotype was recorded only once. The genes are TRBV5-1 and TRBJ1-1, with D perhaps matching TRBD1 (6 bases). Germline assignment: CDR1 SGHRS and CDR2 YFSETQ. The CDR3 consists of 14 residues. The ends were cut back, 2 bases at V and 1 base at J, with 9 bases in the middle. CDR3 nucleotide sequence: TGCGCCAGCAGCTTAAGGGGGACGAACACTGAAGCTTTCTTT. It codes for CASSLRGTNTEAFF.

This clonotype was detected ten times or more. The gene calls are TRBV19 and TRBJ1-5; tentatively, D is TRBD1 (5 bases). Between the trimmed V and J ends, which lost 3 bases and 6 bases, there was a span of 9 bases. The germline V gene has CDR1 LNHDA and CDR2 SQIVND (reference sequence). The CDR3 length is 13 residues. As DNA, the CDR3 is TGTGCCAGTAGTATGAGCAGGGCTCAGCCCCAGCATTTT. Amino acid sequence: CASSMSRAQPQHF.

In its sample, this clonotype was seen many times. This chain links TRBV19 with TRBJ2-3, with a weak D call TRBD1 (6 bases). The length of the CDR3 is 13 residues. V was clipped by 6 bases and J by 2 bases, with 9 bases between them. Germline CDR1 reads LNHDA; CDR2 reads SQIVND (reference sequence). The CDR3 is CASRGASTDTQYF. CDR3 nucleotides: TGTGCCAGTAGGGGGGCCTCCACAGATACGCAGTATTTT.

This clonotype was recorded many times. The chain couples TRBV6-1 to TRBJ2-2, with 9 bases identical to TRBD1. Germline V gene lookup returns CDR1 MNHNS and CDR2 SASEGT. CDR3 length equals 17 residues. The J segment lost 7 bases and the V segment lost 4 bases, leaving 13 bases of the junction unmatched. CDR3 sequence: CASSAITGGVNYGELFF. As DNA, the CDR3 is TGTGCCAGCAGTGCGATAACAGGGGGCGTCAATTACGGGGAGCTGTTTTTT.

This chain links TRBV7-2 with TRBJ2-3, with 8 bases identical to TRBD2. CDR3 length: 16 residues. Per germline, CDR1 SGHTA and CDR2 FQGNSA. The junction had 10 bases not matched to a gene; V was cut back by 2 bases and J by 6 bases. The CDR3 region has the DNA TGTGCCAGCAGCTTACCCAGGTCGGGGGGGGCGGATACGCAGTATTTT. Amino acid sequence: CASSLPRSGGADTQYF.

In its sample, this clonotype was seen many times. This chain links TRBV11-2 with TRBJ2-1; TRBD2 matches at 10 bases. This CDR3 contains 15 residues. Looked up from germline, CDR1 is SGHAT and CDR2 is FQNNGV. Trimming cost V 5 bases and J 5 bases; bases outside gene matches: 6. The CDR3 nucleotides read TGTGCCAGCAGCCCAACGACTAGCGGGCACAATGAGCAGTTCTTC. This encodes CASSPTTSGHNEQFF.

This clonotype has at least ten counts. This chain joins TRBV12-3 or TRBV12-4 and TRBJ1-6; D is unresolved. The CDR3 has 12 amino acids. V shed 3 bases and J shed 9 bases, with 6 bases lying between them. The CDR3 DNA is TGTGCCAGCAGTTTTGGGCGTTCACCCCTCCACTTT. This gives the protein CASSFGRSPLHF.

This clonotype was counted ten times or more. The chain links TRBV9 to TRBJ2-1, with 16 positions matching TRBD2. CDR3 length: 17 amino acids. The J segment lost 4 bases and the V segment lost 4 bases, leaving 5 bases of the junction unmatched. Germline V gene sequence: CDR1 SGDLS, CDR2 YYNGEE. The CDR3 DNA sequence: TGTGCCAGCAGCCCTGGGACTAGCGGGGGGGATTACAATGAGCAGTTCTTC. Protein sequence: CASSPGTSGGDYNEQFF.

This clonotype was detected ten times or more. The chain is built from TRBV11-2 and TRBJ1-1; D call uncertain. This CDR3 spans 14 amino acids. The V and J ends lost 4 bases and 9 bases respectively, with 18 bases between them. The germline gives CDR1 SGHAT, CDR2 FQNNGV. The CDR3 DNA sequence: TGTGCCAGCAGCTCGGCGGCCTATAACCAGAAAGCTTTCTTT. This sequence encodes CASSSAAYNQKAFF.

This clonotype appeared many times. This rearrangement joins TRBV6-5 to TRBJ2-6; 8 bases match TRBD1. V was clipped by 5 bases and J by 2 bases; unmatched bases: 2. This CDR3 is built from 15 residues. The germline V gene encodes CDR1 MNHEY and CDR2 SVGAGI. This chain's CDR3 is CASSTRGPGANVLTF. CDR3 nucleotide sequence: TGTGCCAGCAGTACCAGGGGGCCTGGGGCCAACGTCCTGACTTTC.

Ten or more counts support this clonotype. The chain joins TRBV20-1 to TRBJ1-2; the match to TRBD1 covers 9 bases. The CDR3 is made up of 15 amino acids. Germline-derived CDR1 and CDR2 are DFQATT and SNEGSKA (reference sequence). V dropped 1 base and J dropped 7; count of bases not matched to a gene: 10. The CDR3 reads CSARGGGQGLGGYTF. In DNA, the CDR3 is TGCAGTGCTAGAGGGGGGGGACAGGGTTTGGGTGGCTACACCTTC.